Each of the 9 T cell receptor beta chains below was sequenced from the same sample in a study of T cell responses to AZD1222 COVID-19 vaccine. The assay was immunoSEQ multiplex PCR, and TCRdb's table has in-frame clones only and misses some. This table has some 110,000 clones, about 86% appearing once. Here the sequenced sample was peripheral blood, taken 28 days after the second AZD1222 dose. Receptors originate from an adult who received the AZD1222 COVID-19 vaccine.

The CDR3 region has the DNA TGTGCCAGCAGTTACTCGAACCTAGCCCCCGAGCAGTACTTC. It is translated as CASSYSNLAPEQYF. This chain links TRBV6-5 with TRBJ2-7; possible D gene TRBD2, 5 bases. The CDR3 sequence is 14 residues long. V was cut by 0 bases and J by 6 bases, with 12 bases left in between. CDR1 is MNHEY and CDR2 is SVGAGI in the germline V gene.

This clone came up once. This rearrangement joins TRBV5-1 to TRBJ2-7; no clear D. The V gene lost 0 bases and the J gene lost 6 bases, with 10 bases spanning the gap. CDR3 length equals 13 residues. CDR1 and CDR2 (germline): SGHRS, YFSETQ. The CDR3 sequence is CASSLDPNGEQYF. CDR3 bases: TGCGCCAGCAGCTTGGACCCGAACGGCGAGCAGTACTTC.

This clone was observed a few times. The V call is TRBV27, the J call TRBJ1-4, with D uncertain. V lost 3 bases, J lost 6 bases, and 11 bases lay in between. CDR3 length: 14 amino acids. The germline CDR1 and CDR2 sequences are MNHEY and SMNVEV (reference sequence). This CDR3 is CASSLIRGHEKLFF. In nucleotides, the CDR3 is TGTGCCAGCAGTTTGATACGCGGGCATGAAAAACTGTTTTTT.

This clone was observed once. V is TRBV10-3 and J is TRBJ2-3; 10 bases are a match to TRBD2. This CDR3 comprises 16 residues. V shed 6 bases and J 2 bases; nucleotides not matched to a gene: 8. CDR1 and CDR2 (germline): ENHRY, SYGVKD. The CDR3: CAISLVAGGFTDTQYF. The DNA of the CDR3 is TGTGCCATCAGCCTAGTAGCGGGAGGTTTCACAGATACGCAGTATTTT.

The CDR3 coding sequence is TGTGCCAGCAGTTACTCGTCTGGGAATGAAAAACTGTTTTTT. Translation: CASSYSSGNEKLFF. The chain is built from TRBV6-5 and TRBJ1-4; D is uncertain. There are 14 residues in the CDR3. Germline loops: CDR1 MNHEY, CDR2 SVGAGI. The V and J ends lost 0 bases and 5 bases respectively, with 7 bases between them.

This chain connects TRBV9 to TRBJ1-3; no reliable D call. The CDR3 runs to 15 residues. Germline CDR1 is SGDLS and CDR2 is YYNGEE. Trimming took 0 bases from V and 0 from J, leaving 7 bases between them. CDR3 DNA: TGTGCCAGCAGCGTAGCTTCAAGCTCTGGAAACACCATATATTTT. It translates to CASSVASSSGNTIYF.

The gene calls are TRBV7-9 and TRBJ2-2; possible D gene TRBD1, 6 bases. Deletions cut 1 base from V and 1 base from J, with 10 bases between. Germline V gene lookup returns CDR1 SEHNR and CDR2 FQNEAQ (reference sequence). The CDR3 length is 16 residues. The CDR3 loop reads CASSLGSGVNTGELFF. The CDR3 nucleotides read TGTGCCAGCAGCTTAGGTTCAGGGGTGAACACCGGGGAGCTGTTTTTT.

This clone was picked up a small number of times. V usage is TRBV7-9 and J usage is TRBJ2-1; 10 positions match TRBD2. The CDR3 has 17 residues. The germline CDR1 and CDR2 sequences are SEHNR and FQNEAQ (reference sequence). Germline trimming cut 1 base from V and 6 bases from J; bases unmatched to any gene: 9. CDR3 coding DNA: TGTGCCAGCAGCTTAGGGCTAGCGGGAGTTCAGGTCAATGAGCAGTTCTTC. Residues: CASSLGLAGVQVNEQFF.

The chain employs TRBV19 and TRBJ1-5, with D unresolved. Trimming removed 8 bases from V and 0 bases from J, with 5 bases in between. There are 12 residues in the CDR3. The germline V gene has CDR1 LNHDA and CDR2 SQIVND (reference sequence). The CDR3 here is CASQHSNQPQHF. The CDR3 nucleotides read TGTGCCAGTCAACATAGCAATCAGCCCCAGCATTTT.